This T cell receptor (beta chain) was captured by sequencing in a study of blood T cells in healthy people across ages. Study-level results: Older individuals had lower TCR beta diversity per million T cells (the decline was roughly linear).

As to this clonotype: Its target is not known.

Caucasian individuals from Russia who were healthy and aged about 6 to 95 acted as donors. Sample-barcoded 5' priming and a J-beta primer mix drove a second PCR of 7 to 11 cycles. MiXCR was run by TCRdb on the 5' RACE reads, yielding one entry per CDR3 protein. Found here are about 1.4 million distinct CDR3 sequences, approximately 59% of them singletons; the top ten hold over 6.5%. Germline V gene sequence: CDR1 LGHNA, CDR2 YSLEER. The CDR3 has 14 residues. The ends were cut back, 0 bases at V and 7 bases at J, with 13 bases in the middle. The chain uses TRBV4-3 and TRBJ2-7, with D possibly being TRBD1 (6 bases). Sequenced: blood. The receptor comes from a man aged 18 to 30 in good health. The CDR3 spells CASSQEYPGDEQYF. In DNA, the CDR3 is TGCGCCAGCAGCCAAGAGTACCCAGGGGATGAGCAGTACTTC.